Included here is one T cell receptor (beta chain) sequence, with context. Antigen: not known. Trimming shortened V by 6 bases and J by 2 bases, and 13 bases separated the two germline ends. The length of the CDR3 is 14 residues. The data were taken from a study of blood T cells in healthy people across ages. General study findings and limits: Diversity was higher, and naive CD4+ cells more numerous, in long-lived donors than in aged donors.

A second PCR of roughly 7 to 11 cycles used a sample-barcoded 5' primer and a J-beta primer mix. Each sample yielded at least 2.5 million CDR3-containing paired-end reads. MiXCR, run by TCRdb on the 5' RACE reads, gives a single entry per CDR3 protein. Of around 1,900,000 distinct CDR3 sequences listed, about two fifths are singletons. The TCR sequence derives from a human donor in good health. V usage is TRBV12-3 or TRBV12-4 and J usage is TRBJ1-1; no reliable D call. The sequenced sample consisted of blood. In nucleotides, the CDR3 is TGTGCCAGCAGACTTCAAAGCCAAAACACTGAAGCTTTCTTT. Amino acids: CASRLQSQNTEAFF.